This record concerns one T cell receptor (beta chain) sequence. No antigen is known for it. Researchers took RNA transcripts and amplified the TCR beta CDR3 regions from them. First-round RT-PCR targeting the TCR CDR3 was performed with the HTBI primer set. A single record per CDR3 protein comes from TCRdb applying MiXCR to the multiplex PCR reads. The sample has about 300,000 distinct CDR3 sequences; roughly 17% are singletons. This entry belongs to a study of T cells in Graves' hyperthyroidism and ophthalmopathy. The study's findings and limits: From stable hyperthyroidism, ophthalmopathy was set apart by a 13 V-J model. Progression to ophthalmopathy was predicted a median of 6.5 months early.

This CDR3 region has 14 residues. Germline loops: CDR1 ENHRY, CDR2 SYGVKD. The V gene lost 6 bases and the J gene lost 2 bases, with 13 bases spanning the gap. The TCR originated in a man aged 25-45 years with Graves' hyperthyroidism. The V gene is TRBV10-3, the J gene TRBJ1-2; D possibly corresponds to TRBD1 (5 bases). Sequencing was done on a sample of blood. CDR3 DNA: TGTGCCATCAGCGAACAGGAAACAAACTATGGCTACACCTTC. Its translation is CAISEQETNYGYTF.